This TCR beta chain was identified in a study of T cell repertoires in cytomegalovirus infection. Study in general: An indication of both CMV infection and matching HLA type came from public TCR beta signatures. Overall study findings and caveats: HLA-C-restricted CMV-specific TCR beta clonotypes prevailed in the ex vivo response.

As for this clonotype: What it binds is unknown.

CDR3 length: 15 amino acids. Germline-derived CDR1 and CDR2 are MDHEN and SYDVKM. V was clipped by 5 bases and J by 1 base; unmatched bases: 6. TCRdb recomputed calls from the reads with MiXCR, one row per CDR3 protein. The sample lists under 150,000 distinct CDR3 sequences, 7.5% to 9% occurring once. What was sequenced was PBMCs. This sequence originates from a human donor in good health (CMV status not recorded). Some clones in this sample may be carry-over from other donors' samples. This chain uses TRBV28 with TRBJ1-1; 8 bases map to TRBD1. CDR3 amino acids: CASSHPGTGNTEAFF. CDR3 DNA: TGTGCCAGCAGTCACCCTGGGACAGGGAACACTGAAGCTTTCTTT.